This T cell receptor beta chain appears in the sequencing data of a study of blood T cells in healthy people across ages. V lost 5 bases to trimming and J lost 5 bases, with 15 bases between them. This CDR3 spans 14 amino acids. Per germline, CDR1 SGHAT and CDR2 FQNNGV. The table lists this clonotype with a few counts. What it binds is not known. Study outcomes and limitations: Across samples, TCR beta diversity tracked strongly with naive T cell percentage.

Combining a sample-barcoded 5' primer with a J-beta primer mix, a second PCR ran for about 6 to 11 cycles. Using its own MiXCR run on the 5' RACE reads, TCRdb lists one record per CDR3 protein. The table includes 660,000 or so distinct CDR3 sequences, under 70% detected once. The V gene is TRBV11-2, the J gene TRBJ2-5; possible D gene TRBD1, 6 bases. The sample was blood. This receptor was identified in a man between 60 and 70 years old in good health. This chain's CDR3 is CASSPRTDSETQYF. CDR3 nucleotides: TGTGCCAGCAGCCCCCGGACAGATTCCGAGACCCAGTACTTC.